This T cell receptor (beta chain) appears in the sequencing data of a study of identical twins. Study-level findings and limits: Conclusions relied on cross-sectional statistical analysis, not following the same donors. Excess sharing between twins was weaker in beta out-of-frame sequences.

The CDR3 totals 14 residues. Trimming cost V 0 bases and J 10 bases, with 11 bases left between them. Germline lookup yields CDR1 SGHRS and CDR2 YFSETQ. One entry per CDR3 protein, called by TCRdb with MiXCR from the 5' RACE reads. The sample has about 730,000 distinct CDR3 sequences; 21% are singletons. As for this clonotype: Its antigen is not identified.

The sample was also reused in another study, on T cells expressing NK-cell markers. This second study notes: Seven of the eight sequenced donors were classified as HCMV-seropositive, and one was classified as seronegative.

Sequencing input: PBMCs. The chain joins TRBV5-1 to TRBJ1-6; tentatively, D is TRBD1 (6 bases). This TCR derives from a woman between 18 and 30 years old in good health. The CDR3 nucleotides are TGCGCCAGCAGCTTGGACAGGGCCCCCTCACCCCTCCACTTT. It codes for CASSLDRAPSPLHF. Combining the CDR3 with reference TRBV5-1 and TRBJ1-6 gives the whole variable domain KAGVTQTPRYLIKTRGQQVTLSCSPISGHRSVSWYQQTPGQGLQFLFEYFSETQRNKGNFPGRFSGRQFSNSRSEMNVSTLELGDSALYLCASSLDRAPSPLHFGNGTRLTVT.